The present T cell receptor (beta chain) was sequenced within a study of OX40 agonist ivuxolimab in advanced cancers. At the level of the study: Partial responses occurred in Three dose-escalation patients, one with hepatocellular carcinoma and two with cutaneous melanoma.

On cycle 4 day 1 and cycle 7 day 1, as well as at baseline, blood was sampled. Measured with immunoSEQ multiplex PCR; TCRdb has only the in-frame clones, and not every one. The repertoire holds fewer than 50,000 clones, more than 80% seen once, with approximately 15% in the top ten. The source was CD4+ or CD8+ T cells sorted from blood, collected in a trial of the OX40 agonist ivuxolimab. This receptor was identified in an adult with an advanced solid tumor such as melanoma, head and neck, liver or kidney cancer.

The CDR3 loop reads CASSERRQGRSEKLFF. The CDR3 bases are TGTGCCAGCAGTGAACGACGACAGGGAAGGAGTGAAAAACTGTTTTTT. The V gene is TRBV6-1, the J gene TRBJ1-4; 7 nucleotides line up with TRBD1. This CDR3 is 16 amino acids long. Germline V gene data show CDR1 as MNHNS and CDR2 as SASEGT. Losses at the gene ends were 2 bases for V and 7 bases for J; bases not matched to a gene: 10.